Following are 22 T cell receptor beta chains from one sample sequenced in a study of OX40 agonist ivuxolimab in advanced cancers. The protocol used for the library was the immunoSEQ multiplex PCR assay. The table was pulled from immuneACCESS by TCRdb, which kept in-frame rearrangements only. Such tables lose some clones; where checked, under half of the loss comes from unresolved V genes, and the rest has no known cause. The sample table contains about 43,000 clones; only one count was recorded for 86% of them. 14% to 15% of the sample rests with the top ten. Here the sequenced sample was CD4+ or CD8+ T cells sorted from blood, taken in a trial of the OX40 agonist ivuxolimab. The origin of the receptors is an adult with an advanced solid tumor such as melanoma, head and neck, liver or kidney cancer.

This clone occurred a few times. This chain connects TRBV7-6 to TRBJ1-3; D is uncertain. CDR3 length equals 11 residues. From germline, CDR1 is SGHVS and CDR2 FNYEAQ. V lost 7 bases and J 4 bases, leaving 5 bases between the germline ends. The CDR3 bases are TGTGCCAGCATGATCGGAAACACCATATATTTT. Encoded protein: CASMIGNTIYF.

This chain connects TRBV6-5 to TRBJ1-1, with unresolved D. Trimming took 0 bases from V and 3 from J, leaving 5 bases between them. CDR3 length equals 13 residues. Germline-derived CDR1 and CDR2 are MNHEY and SVGAGI. CDR3 loop: CASSYSADTEAFF. In nucleotides, the CDR3 is TGTGCCAGCAGTTACTCCGCAGACACTGAAGCTTTCTTT.

The chain is built from TRBV5-5 and TRBJ1-5; D is unresolved. Germline CDR1 reads SGHKS; CDR2 reads YYEKEE (reference sequence). The CDR3 length is 15 residues. Trimming removed 4 bases from V and 4 bases from J, with 15 bases in between. Here the CDR3 reads CASSRFVGRNQPQHF. CDR3 sequence (DNA): TGTGCCAGCAGCCGATTCGTGGGGAGGAATCAGCCCCAGCATTTT.

This chain connects TRBV19 to TRBJ1-2; TRBD1 matches 10 bases. This CDR3 is 15 amino acids long. The V segment lost 6 bases and the J segment 8 bases; nucleotides outside the gene matches: 12. The germline V gene encodes CDR1 LNHDA and CDR2 SQIVND (reference sequence). The chain's CDR3 is CASSPGTGAAVGYTF. CDR3 coding DNA: TGTGCCAGTAGCCCCGGGACAGGGGCCGCCGTGGGCTACACCTTC.

V is TRBV19 and J is TRBJ2-1, with TRBD2 matching over 7 bases. This CDR3 contains 15 residues. V was pared by 4 bases and J by 4 bases, with 7 bases of the junction left unmatched. Germline V gene data show CDR1 as LNHDA and CDR2 as SQIVND (reference sequence). CDR3 bases: TGTGCCAGTAGTAGAAGGCTAGCGGTTTACAATGAGCAGTTCTTC. Amino acid sequence: CASSRRLAVYNEQFF.

The chain couples TRBV5-1 to TRBJ2-7, with 9 bases that match TRBD1. There are 17 residues in the CDR3. With 0 bases clipped from V and 5 bases from J, the junction kept 12 bases outside the gene matches. The germline CDR1 and CDR2 sequences are SGHRS and YFSETQ. The CDR3 bases are TGCGCCAGCAGCTTGGCCCCACAGGGGGCAGCCCCCCACGAGCAGTACGTC. This gives the protein CASSLAPQGAAPHEQYV.

The CDR3 region is CASSGGQGVYGYTF. The CDR3 bases are TGCGCCAGCAGCGGGGGACAGGGAGTGTATGGCTACACCTTC. This sequence joins TRBV4-3 and TRBJ1-2; 9 nucleotides line up with TRBD1. V was pared by 5 bases and J by 5 bases, with 6 bases of the junction left unmatched. The CDR3 loop spans 14 amino acids. CDR1 is LGHNA and CDR2 is YSLEER in the germline V gene.

The chain uses TRBV6-5 and TRBJ1-1; D ambiguous. This CDR3 comprises 13 residues. CDR1 MNHEY and CDR2 SVGAGI come from the germline V gene. Trimming stripped 4 bases from V and 0 bases from J, with 6 bases between. The CDR3 DNA follows: TGTGCCAGCAGTTCCGCAATGAACACTGAAGCTTTCTTT. Translation gives CASSSAMNTEAFF.

V gene TRBV14 combines with J gene TRBJ1-2, with a possible D match to TRBD1 (5 bases). Looked up from germline, CDR1 is SGHDN and CDR2 is FVKESK. The germline V and J ends were trimmed by 1 base and 2 bases, with 8 bases remaining between them. The CDR3 sequence is 14 residues long. The CDR3 spells CASSQAGSNYGYTF. CDR3 DNA: TGTGCCAGCAGCCAAGCAGGGTCAAACTATGGCTACACCTTC. Full variable domain (outside the CDR3, taken from reference TRBV14 and TRBJ1-2): EAGVTQFPSHSVIEKGQTVTLRCDPISGHDNLYWYRRVMGKEIKFLLHFVKESKQDESGMPNNRFLAERTGGTYSTLKVQPAELEDSGVYFCASSQAGSNYGYTFGSGTRLTVV.

The chain links TRBV27 to TRBJ2-5, with 8 bases fitting TRBD1. The end of the DNA is better explained by TRBJ2-7, so the J call may be wrong. CDR3 length: 15 residues. Germline loops: CDR1 MNHEY, CDR2 SMNVEV (reference sequence). The CDR3 spells CASSLLGQGPYEQYF. The DNA of the CDR3 is TGTGCCAGCAGTTTACTCGGACAGGGACCGTACGAGCAGTACTTC.

The J gene is TRBJ1-1, the V gene TRBV4-3, with D perhaps matching TRBD1 (5 bases). The CDR3 extends over 15 amino acids. Trimming cost V 0 bases and J 0 bases, with 8 bases left between them. Germline V lookup: CDR1 LGHNA, CDR2 YSLEER. CDR3 bases: TGCGCCAGCAGCCAAGATTCAGGGTTGAACACTGAAGCTTTCTTT. Translation: CASSQDSGLNTEAFF.

The rearrangement uses TRBV11-3 and TRBJ2-3, with 10 bases matching TRBD2. V lost 4 bases, J lost 1 base, and 2 bases stayed unmatched. There are 15 residues in the CDR3. Germline CDR1 is SGHNT and CDR2 is YENEEA. The CDR3 DNA sequence: TGTGCCAGCAGCTCCGGGACTAGCGGCACAGATACGCAGTATTTT. Amino acids: CASSSGTSGTDTQYF.

The chain combines TRBV10-2 with TRBJ2-5, with D uncertain. Looked up from germline, CDR1 is WSHSY and CDR2 is SAAADI. The CDR3 has 14 amino acids. Trimming took off 3 bases at V and 2 bases at J, with 10 bases between the two ends. The CDR3 sequence: CASSDHVMQETQYF. The CDR3, as DNA: TGCGCCAGCAGTGACCACGTGATGCAAGAGACCCAGTACTTC.

The chain combines TRBV30 with TRBJ2-7; 13 bases map to TRBD2. Per germline, CDR1 GTSNPN and CDR2 SVGIG (reference sequence). The ends lost 2 bases at V and 6 bases at J; junction bases unmatched: 13. The CDR3 is 17 residues long. Here the CDR3 DNA reads TGTGCCTGGAGTAGACGGACTAGCGGGGGAAAGGGGCTCGAGCAGTACGTC. This codes for CAWSRRTSGGKGLEQYV.

The gene calls are TRBV13 and TRBJ2-7, with a weak D call TRBD2 (6 bases). Germline V gene data show CDR1 as PRHDT and CDR2 as FYEKMQ (reference sequence). The CDR3 sequence is 14 residues long. V lost 3 bases and J lost 5, with 14 bases in between. This CDR3 reads CASSFGAGRDEQYF. The CDR3, as DNA: TGTGCCAGCAGCTTTGGAGCGGGCCGGGACGAGCAGTACTTC.

The CDR3 spells CASNLDRGSYNEQFF. The CDR3, as DNA: TGTGCCAGCAACCTGGACAGGGGATCCTACAATGAGCAGTTCTTC. The genes are TRBV6-1 and TRBJ2-1; 9 bases align to TRBD1. The germline V gene encodes CDR1 MNHNS and CDR2 SASEGT. J was trimmed by 1 base and V by 7 bases; bases with no gene match: 5. The CDR3 runs 15 residues.

The chain recombines TRBV5-6 with TRBJ2-7; 9 nucleotides match TRBD1. CDR1 is SGHDT and CDR2 is YYEEEE in the germline V gene. V trimming: 2 bases; J trimming: 2 bases; junction bases outside the gene matches: 2. This CDR3 region has 14 residues. Here the CDR3 reads CASSFGTGTYEQYF. DNA for the CDR3: TGTGCCAGCAGCTTCGGGACAGGGACCTACGAGCAGTACTTC.

The J gene is TRBJ2-1, the V gene TRBV1; TRBD2 is the table's D call and was not checked against the DNA. TRBV1 is termed a pseudogene. This CDR3 comprises 20 residues. The chain's CDR3 is CTSSQDPRLAGGSPDNEQFF. CDR3 nucleotides: TGCACCAGCAGCCAAGATCCCCGACTAGCGGGGGGCTCTCCTGACAATGAGCAGTTCTTC.

The chain recombines TRBV7-9 with TRBJ2-5; D remains ambiguous. The germline V gene has CDR1 SEHNR and CDR2 FQNEAQ (reference sequence). Trimming stripped 10 bases from V and 2 bases from J, with 20 bases between. The CDR3 has 15 residues. The CDR3 DNA reads as TGTGCCAACAAGTCGGACGGAAGATTTCAAGAGACCCAGTACTTC. Its protein is CANKSDGRFQETQYF.

This clone was counted once. The rearrangement joins TRBV2 to TRBJ1-2; 7 nucleotides line up with TRBD1. The CDR3 is made up of 14 amino acids. V was clipped by 6 bases and J by 10 bases; unmatched bases: 14. Germline V gene lookup returns CDR1 SNHLY and CDR2 FYNNEI. This CDR3 is CASSVTGDGGFYTF. The CDR3 DNA sequence: TGTGCCAGCAGCGTTACAGGGGACGGGGGGTTCTACACCTTC.

The chain's CDR3 is CASSLGQATQETQYF. For the CDR3, the DNA is TGTGCCAGCAGCTTGGGACAGGCTACGCAAGAGACCCAGTACTTC. This chain links TRBV5-4 with TRBJ2-5, with D possibly being TRBD1 (6 bases). The CDR3 sequence is 15 residues long. The V and J ends lost 0 bases and 2 bases respectively, with 11 bases between them. The germline gives CDR1 SGHNT, CDR2 YYREEE (reference sequence). The full variable domain, rest sourced from reference TRBV5-4 and TRBJ2-5, is ETGVTQSPTHLIKTRGQQVTLRCSSQSGHNTVSWYQQALGQGPQFIFQYYREEENGRGNFPPRFSGLQFPNYSSELNVNALELDDSALYLCASSLGQATQETQYFGPGTRLLVL.

V is TRBV9 and J is TRBJ2-5, with 9 bases aligning to TRBD2. The V segment lost 0 bases and the J segment 5 bases; nucleotides outside the gene matches: 11. Germline-derived CDR1 and CDR2 are SGDLS and YYNGEE. There are 17 residues in the CDR3. For the CDR3, the DNA is TGTGCCAGCAGCGTAGCTTCTAGCGGGACGGCCTGGGAGACCCAGTACTTC. Encoded protein: CASSVASSGTAWETQYF.